These 10 T cell receptor beta chains were sequenced from one sample in a study of OX40 agonist ivuxolimab in advanced cancers. Profiled with immunoSEQ multiplex PCR; TCRdb holds only in-frame clones, not every one. The profile shows about 40,000 clones, about 80% of them singletons. The source was CD4+ or CD8+ T cells sorted from blood, collected in a trial of the OX40 agonist ivuxolimab. Receptors originate from an adult with an advanced solid tumor such as melanoma, head and neck, liver or kidney cancer.

This chain uses TRBV19 with TRBJ2-3, with 10 bases identical to TRBD2. V dropped 7 bases and J dropped 4; count of bases not matched to a gene: 5. Germline V gene data show CDR1 as LNHDA and CDR2 as SQIVND (reference sequence). This CDR3 region has 14 residues. The CDR3 DNA reads TGTGCCAGTAACAGCGGGGGGGCAGCAGATACGCAGTATTTT. It translates to CASNSGGAADTQYF.

This chain connects TRBV29-1 to TRBJ2-5; maybe TRBD2 (6 bases). The length of the CDR3 is 13 residues. Trimming took off 7 bases at V and 1 base at J, with 13 bases between the two ends. Germline V gene lookup returns CDR1 SQVTM and CDR2 ANQGSEA. CDR3 sequence reads: CSGGLATQETQYF. The CDR3 DNA is TGCAGCGGGGGACTCGCGACCCAAGAGACCCAGTACTTC.

V and J are TRBV5-1 and TRBJ2-5; 9 bases match TRBD1. TRBJ2-7 matches the DNA end more closely, so the J call is doubtful. Germline CDR1 is SGHRS and CDR2 is YFSETQ. The CDR3 totals 14 residues. The CDR3 region is CASSYRDRDHEQYF. In DNA form, the CDR3 reads TGCGCCAGCAGCTACCGGGACAGGGACCACGAGCAGTACTTC.

The rearrangement uses TRBV15 and TRBJ1-1, with D maybe TRBD1 (5 bases). CDR1 and CDR2 (germline): LNHNV, YYDKDF (reference sequence). The CDR3 has 14 residues. Trimming stripped 0 bases from V and 3 bases from J, with 8 bases between. The DNA of the CDR3 is TGTGCCACCAGCAGAGATTCAGGGCACACTGAAGCTTTCTTT. Its translation is CATSRDSGHTEAFF.

The chain joins TRBV6-9 to TRBJ2-2; 7 bases map to TRBD1. Germline V gene data show CDR1 as MNHGY and CDR2 as SVAAGI. V lost 6 bases, J lost 1 base, and 5 bases stayed unmatched. The CDR3 has 15 amino acids. CDR3 loop: CASRKQGRNTGELFF. CDR3 DNA: TGTGCCAGCAGGAAACAGGGGAGGAACACCGGGGAGCTGTTTTTT.

This rearrangement joins TRBV10-2 to TRBJ2-2; 12 nucleotides line up with TRBD2. This CDR3 is built from 14 residues. V was pared by 2 bases and J by 11 bases, with 3 bases of the junction left unmatched. Germline loops: CDR1 WSHSY, CDR2 SAAADI. The CDR3 nucleotides are TGCGCCAGCAGTGAGCTAGCGGGGGGGCCCGAGCTGTTTTTT. Amino acid sequence: CASSELAGGPELFF.

The rearrangement uses TRBV2 and TRBJ1-6; D is perhaps TRBD1 (5 bases). CDR1 SNHLY and CDR2 FYNNEI come from the germline V gene. This CDR3 comprises 15 residues. Deletions cut 10 bases from V and 10 bases from J, with 23 bases between. CDR3 loop: CATRDPRTNLSPLHF. As DNA, the CDR3 is TGTGCCACCAGGGACCCAAGGACCAATTTGTCACCCCTCCACTTT.

The chain links TRBV2 to TRBJ2-7, with D maybe TRBD1 (5 bases). CDR1 and CDR2 from the germline V gene are SNHLY and FYNNEI. Trimming cost V 7 bases and J 3 bases, with 10 bases left between them. The CDR3 has 12 residues. The CDR3 DNA follows: TGTGCCAGCAAGGGGATTTACTACGAGCAGTACTTC. Protein: CASKGIYYEQYF.

This clone was found a few times. V usage is TRBV18 and J usage is TRBJ2-7; TRBD1 agrees at 7 bases. With 4 bases clipped from V and 7 bases from J, the junction kept 4 bases outside the gene matches. Germline values: CDR1 KGHSH, CDR2 LQKENI. CDR3 length equals 12 residues. The DNA for the CDR3 is TGTGCCAGCTCACTGCAGGGGGAGGAGCAGTACTTC. It translates to CASSLQGEEQYF.

The V call is TRBV5-4, the J call TRBJ2-5, with 8 bases that match TRBD2. The DNA end lines up better with TRBJ2-7; the J call may be wrong. The CDR3 extends over 16 amino acids. Germline V gives CDR1 SGHNT, CDR2 YYREEE (reference sequence). DNA for the CDR3: TGTGCCAGCAGCCCGCGAGGCGGGGGGCCTACCTACGAGCAGTACTTC. Translating it yields CASSPRGGGPTYEQYF.